Below, 27 T cell receptor beta chains from the same sample are listed, as sequenced in a study of blood T cells in healthy people across ages. Combining a sample-barcoded 5' primer with a J-beta primer mix, a second PCR ran for roughly 6 to 12 cycles. MiXCR, run by TCRdb on the 5' RACE reads, gives a single entry per CDR3 protein. This repertoire shows about 1.8 million distinct CDR3 sequences, around half found once; its top ten account for 2% to 2.5%. Specimen: blood. The receptor source for this set is a woman aged 40 to 50 in good health.

This sequence joins TRBV7-9 and TRBJ1-2, with TRBD1 identical over 11 bases. The germline CDR1 and CDR2 sequences are SEHNR and FQNEAQ (reference sequence). This CDR3 is 16 amino acids long. J gave up 6 bases and V 5 bases, and 11 bases lay outside the gene matches. The CDR3 nucleotides are TGTGCCAGCAGCCCGGACAGGGGGCTAGGTCTTGATGGCTACACCTTC. Protein: CASSPDRGLGLDGYTF. Variable domain in full (rest from reference TRBV7-9 and TRBJ1-2): DTGVSQNPRHKITKRGQNVTFRCDPISEHNRLYWYRQTLGQGPEFLTYFQNEAQLEKSRLLSDRFSAERPKGSFSTLEIQRTEQGDSAMYLCASSPDRGLGLDGYTFGSGTRLTVV.

The chain joins TRBV4-3 to TRBJ2-1; D unresolved. The ends were cut back, 1 base at V and 0 bases at J, with 10 bases in the middle. The germline gives CDR1 LGHNA, CDR2 YSLEER. The length of the CDR3 is 16 residues. The CDR3 DNA sequence: TGCGCCAGCAGCCAAGTATCGGCACCCTCCTACAATGAGCAGTTCTTC. This translates into CASSQVSAPSYNEQFF.

V gene TRBV20-1 combines with J gene TRBJ1-5; D unresolved. CDR3 size: 14 residues. Germline V gene lookup returns CDR1 DFQATT and CDR2 SNEGSKA (reference sequence). The germline V and J ends were trimmed by 3 bases and 3 bases, with 12 bases remaining between them. The CDR3 loop reads CSASPGSLNQPQHF. As DNA, the CDR3 is TGCAGTGCTAGTCCCGGGAGCCTCAATCAGCCCCAGCATTTT.

The V gene is TRBV29-1, the J gene TRBJ1-5; 7 bases agree with TRBD1. The CDR3 is made up of 15 amino acids. The J segment lost 5 bases and the V segment lost 4 bases, leaving 11 bases of the junction unmatched. CDR1 SQVTM and CDR2 ANQGSEA come from the germline V gene. In nucleotides, the CDR3 is TGCAGCGTTGCCGTGGCAGGGGGTTCCGATCAGCCCCAGCATTTT. Protein product: CSVAVAGGSDQPQHF.

The CDR3 sequence: CASSSPGPSNEQFF. The DNA of the CDR3 is TGTGCCAGCAGCTCACCGGGACCGAGCAATGAGCAGTTCTTC. This chain links TRBV7-2 with TRBJ2-1; D might be TRBD1 or TRBD2, each matching 5 bases. The CDR3 loop spans 14 amino acids. Germline values: CDR1 SGHTA, CDR2 FQGNSA. The V end was cut by 4 bases, the J end by 6 bases, with 13 bases between.

The CDR3 region is CASSLLPGQAGGTQYF. CDR3 nucleotides: TGTGCCAGCAGCCTCCTCCCGGGACAAGCGGGAGGTACGCAGTATTTT. The chain uses TRBV12-3 or TRBV12-4 and TRBJ2-3; 9 positions agree with TRBD2. This CDR3 contains 16 residues. The ends lost 6 bases at V and 8 bases at J; junction bases unmatched: 15.

The chain links TRBV10-3 to TRBJ2-1; no clear D. The germline CDR1 and CDR2 sequences are ENHRY and SYGVKD. CDR3 length equals 15 residues. V was shortened by 6 bases and J by 0 bases, with 12 bases between the two germline ends. The CDR3 here is CAIRRALPSYNEQFF. CDR3 DNA sequence: TGTGCCATCAGAAGAGCACTTCCCTCCTACAATGAGCAGTTCTTC.

The rearrangement joins TRBV11-3 to TRBJ2-1, with TRBD1 matching 10 bases. V trimming: 5 bases; J trimming: 6 bases; junction bases outside the gene matches: 7. The CDR3 length is 15 residues. In germline, CDR1 is SGHNT, CDR2 YENEEA. CDR3 bases: TGTGCCAGCAGCCCACGGGACAGGGGCCCCAATGAGCAGTTCTTC. Encoded protein: CASSPRDRGPNEQFF.

This rearrangement joins TRBV11-2 to TRBJ2-5; TRBD1 agrees at 9 bases. The length of the CDR3 is 17 residues. Germline CDR1 SGHAT, CDR2 FQNNGV. With V trimmed by 6 bases and J by 1 base, 12 bases remained unmatched. The CDR3 spells CASRRGGTGKLQETQYF. The DNA for the CDR3 is TGTGCCAGCAGGAGGGGGGGGACAGGGAAACTCCAAGAGACCCAGTACTTC. Drawing the rest from reference TRBV11-2 and TRBJ2-5, the complete variable domain is EAGVAQSPRYKIIEKRQSVAFWCNPISGHATLYWYQQILGQGPKLLIQFQNNGVVDDSQLPKDRFSAERLKGVDSTLKIQPAKLEDSAVYLCASRRGGTGKLQETQYFGPGTRLLVL.

J is TRBJ2-5 and V is TRBV10-3; D is undetermined. The better agreement between TRBJ2-7 and the DNA end casts doubt on the J call. Per germline, CDR1 ENHRY and CDR2 SYGVKD. The CDR3 totals 13 residues. In nucleotides, the CDR3 is TGTGCCATCAGTGAGACTTCTTCTTACGAGCAGTACTTC. This codes for CAISETSSYEQYF.

The chain uses TRBV12-5 and TRBJ1-1; 7 bases agree with TRBD1. After removal of 2 bases from V and 1 base from J, the junction contained 7 bases not matched to a gene. The CDR3 contains 16 residues. The germline gives CDR1 LGHNT, CDR2 FRNRAP. This CDR3 is CASGLSGQPTNTEAFF. The CDR3 nucleotides read TGTGCTAGTGGTTTGTCGGGACAGCCGACGAACACTGAAGCTTTCTTT.

The rearrangement joins TRBV3-1 to TRBJ1-1; TRBD1 aligns across 8 bases. Per germline, CDR1 LGHDT and CDR2 YNNKEL (reference sequence). Trimming took 7 bases from V and 11 from J; bases not matched to a gene: 6. This CDR3 is built from 11 residues. The CDR3 region has the DNA TGTGCCAGCATCGGACAGGGTGAGGCTTTCTTT. It yields the protein CASIGQGEAFF.

This chain links TRBV15 with TRBJ2-1, with TRBD1 identical over 8 bases. The germline CDR1 and CDR2 sequences are LNHNV and YYDKDF (reference sequence). V was clipped by 1 base and J by 8 bases; unmatched bases: 4. The CDR3 loop spans 14 amino acids. CDR3 DNA: TGTGCCACCAGCAGAGGGGACAGGAACGATGAGCAGTTCTTC. Amino acids: CATSRGDRNDEQFF.

As to this clonotype: The junction shows a germline mismatch at one end, possibly a read error. This chain connects TRBV10-2 to TRBJ2-7; 7 nucleotides align to TRBD1. CDR1 is WSHSY, CDR2 SAAADI, per germline. The CDR3 is made up of 13 amino acids. CDR3 residues: CASRHRGGNEQYF. CDR3 nucleotides: TGTGCCAGTAGACACAGGGGTGGGAACGAGCAGTACTTC.

This clonotype appeared a few times. The chain joins TRBV12-3 or TRBV12-4 to TRBJ2-3; D is possibly TRBD2 (6 bases). Trimming removed 5 bases from V and 1 base from J, with 19 bases in between. The CDR3 length is 17 residues. This chain's CDR3 is CASSRSEGIWGTDTQYF. The CDR3 DNA reads as TGTGCCAGCAGTCGCTCGGAGGGGATTTGGGGCACAGATACGCAGTATTTT.

This clonotype was recorded many times. V gene TRBV12-3 or TRBV12-4 combines with J gene TRBJ2-5; 10 positions agree with TRBD1. Losses at the gene ends were 6 bases for V and 5 bases for J; bases not matched to a gene: 6. The CDR3 has 14 residues. CDR3 region: CASRRDRGRETQYF. DNA of the CDR3: TGTGCCAGCAGGAGGGACAGGGGCCGGGAGACCCAGTACTTC.

Turning to this clonotype: This may stem from a read error, because a much larger clone lies one nucleotide away. The V gene is TRBV15, the J gene TRBJ2-1, with 8 bases lining up with TRBD1. This CDR3 region has 16 residues. The V gene end was trimmed by 0 bases and the J gene end by 8 bases; junction bases not matched to a gene: 9. Germline-derived CDR1 and CDR2 are LNHNV and YYDKDF (reference sequence). CDR3 in DNA: TGTGCCACCAGCAGAGACGGGACAGGCTTTTCCCATGAGCAGTTCTTC. This gives the protein CATSRDGTGFSHEQFF. Filled out from reference TRBV15 and TRBJ2-1, the complete variable domain reads DAMVIQNPRYQVTQFGKPVTLSCSQTLNHNVMYWYQQKSSQAPKLLFHYYDKDFNNEADTPDNFQSRRPNTSFCFLDIRSPGLGDTAMYLCATSRDGTGFSHEQFFGPGTRLTVL.

This clonotype was recorded at least ten times. This chain uses TRBV20-1 with TRBJ2-5; tentatively, D is TRBD2 (5 bases). The V gene's germline CDR1 is DFQATT and CDR2 SNEGSKA (reference sequence). CDR3 length: 17 amino acids. V lost 3 bases to trimming and J lost 10 bases, with 30 bases between them. The CDR3 here is CSASKRFGRELWLDQYF. The CDR3 nucleotides are TGCAGTGCTAGTAAGAGATTCGGCCGGGAACTCTGGTTGGACCAGTACTTC.

The chain employs TRBV7-9 and TRBJ1-5, with 10 bases identical to TRBD1. This CDR3 region has 14 residues. Per germline, CDR1 SEHNR and CDR2 FQNEAQ (reference sequence). Trimming took 6 bases from V and 7 from J; bases not matched to a gene: 6. CDR3 bases: TGTGCCAGCAGTAGGGACAGGGGTAAGCAGCCCCAGCATTTT. Translated, it gives CASSRDRGKQPQHF. Combining the CDR3 with reference TRBV7-9 and TRBJ1-5 gives the whole variable domain DTGVSQNPRHKITKRGQNVTFRCDPISEHNRLYWYRQTLGQGPEFLTYFQNEAQLEKSRLLSDRFSAERPKGSFSTLEIQRTEQGDSAMYLCASSRDRGKQPQHFGDGTRLSIL.

Comment on this clonotype: A read error may produce the germline difference seen at one junction end. The chain uses TRBV7-8 and TRBJ2-5; no clear D gene. This CDR3 is 15 amino acids long. The germline V gene has CDR1 SGHVS and CDR2 FQNEAQ. The CDR3 sequence: CASRLGYEYKETLYF. The CDR3 DNA follows: TGTGCCAGCAGACTTGGTTATGAGTATAAAGAGACCCTGTACTTC.

The chain is built from TRBV7-9 and TRBJ2-3; 10 bases match TRBD2. The CDR3 extends over 18 amino acids. Germline CDR1 and CDR2: SEHNR and FQNEAQ (reference sequence). V was pared by 7 bases and J by 2 bases, with 15 bases of the junction left unmatched. The CDR3 nucleotides are TGTGCCAGCACCATAAGCGGGGGGGATCCCAACAACACAGATACGCAGTATTTT. Translation gives CASTISGGDPNNTDTQYF. Complete variable domain (other parts from reference TRBV7-9 and TRBJ2-3): DTGVSQNPRHKITKRGQNVTFRCDPISEHNRLYWYRQTLGQGPEFLTYFQNEAQLEKSRLLSDRFSAERPKGSFSTLEIQRTEQGDSAMYLCASTISGGDPNNTDTQYFGPGTRLTVL.

The chain carries TRBV2 and TRBJ2-5, with 10 nucleotides matching TRBD2. The germline V gene encodes CDR1 SNHLY and CDR2 FYNNEI. With V trimmed by 3 bases and J by 3 bases, 7 bases remained unmatched. The CDR3 has 16 amino acids. The CDR3: CASSENGLAGEETQYF. The CDR3 DNA reads TGTGCCAGCAGTGAGAATGGGCTAGCGGGGGAAGAGACCCAGTACTTC.

The chain uses TRBV7-2 and TRBJ1-1; a possible D gene is TRBD1 (6 bases). Germline values: CDR1 SGHTA, CDR2 FQGNSA. The CDR3 spans 14 residues. Trimming cost V 5 bases and J 3 bases, with 13 bases left between them. CDR3 bases: TGTGCCAGCAGCATACAGGGCGGGGACACTGAAGCTTTCTTT. Amino acids: CASSIQGGDTEAFF.

The chain links TRBV7-2 to TRBJ2-5; D possibly corresponds to TRBD2 (7 bases). Trimming took off 1 base at V and 1 base at J, with 13 bases between the two ends. The CDR3 runs to 16 residues. Germline values: CDR1 SGHTA, CDR2 FQGNSA. The CDR3 is CASSLGRGGAQETQYF. The CDR3 nucleotides are TGTGCCAGCAGCTTAGGGAGGGGGGGGGCCCAAGAGACCCAGTACTTC.

A note on this clonotype: Its ends do not fully match the called genes, so a read error is possible. The chain recombines TRBV12-3 or TRBV12-4 with TRBJ1-6; no reliable D call. The CDR3 has 13 residues. As DNA, the CDR3 is TGTGCCAGTTGCCCCTTGTATAATTCGCCCCTCCACTTT. It is translated as CASCPLYNSPLHF.

This rearrangement joins TRBV4-1 to TRBJ2-5; D is possibly TRBD1 (6 bases). The end of the DNA is better explained by TRBJ2-7, so the J call may be wrong. This CDR3 contains 14 residues. Germline lookup yields CDR1 MGHRA and CDR2 YSYEKL. CDR3 sequence reads: CASSHNRAHYEQYF. The CDR3 bases are TGCGCCAGCAGCCACAACAGGGCTCACTACGAGCAGTACTTC.

As concerns this clonotype: The junction departs from the called germline gene at one end, perhaps through a read error. The chain employs TRBV20-1 and TRBJ2-3; TRBD2 aligns across 8 bases. The CDR3 runs 15 residues. Germline CDR1 reads DFQATT; CDR2 reads SNEGSKA (reference sequence). CDR3 bases: TGCGGTGCTAGAGAGGGGACTAGGACCACAGATACGCAGTATTTT. This codes for CGAREGTRTTDTQYF.